This T cell receptor (beta chain) was sequenced during a study of T cell responses to AZD1222 COVID-19 vaccine. A word on this clone: What it binds is not known.

Study-level points and caveats: A mostly white British donor set with more females was recruited, and clonal diversity was possibly underestimated.

Assay: immunoSEQ multiplex PCR; the TCRdb copy retains only in-frame clones and omits some. The table shows about 130,000 clones, with 90% to 95% occurring only once. The CDR3 extends over 18 amino acids. Germline V gives CDR1 SNHLY, CDR2 FYNNEI. V lost 6 bases, J lost 8 bases, and 24 bases stayed unmatched. Pooled in the analysis were second doses at about 4 or about 12 weeks. V and J are TRBV2 and TRBJ1-2, with 7 bases that match TRBD1. This receptor was taken from an adult who received the AZD1222 COVID-19 vaccine. This material consisted of peripheral blood, taken 28 days after the second AZD1222 dose. The CDR3 nucleotides read TGTGCCAGCAGACCTGACCTTCTCCAGGGGCAGGGGGAAAGGGGCTACACCTTC. Amino acid sequence: CASRPDLLQGQGERGYTF.